One sample yielded the 21 T cell receptor beta chains listed below, sequenced in a study of T-cell memory formation after mild COVID-19. Each CDR3 protein is one row after TCRdb ran MiXCR on the 5' RACE reads. This sample carries some 350,000 distinct CDR3 sequences, roughly 13% of them seen once, and the ten largest clones take roughly 23%. The sample comprised PBMCs or a T cell subset sorted from them (not recorded which). The source is a young man who had mild COVID-19 (a few samples of this study predate the infection). Cell type and time point are not known.

This clonotype was observed at least ten times. The chain employs TRBV18 and TRBJ2-7, with 8 nucleotides matching TRBD1. There are 13 residues in the CDR3. The V and J ends lost 5 bases and 2 bases, in that order; junction bases with no gene match: 2. Germline loops: CDR1 KGHSH, CDR2 LQKENI. CDR3 amino acids: CASSSDRAYEQYF. The CDR3 DNA reads TGTGCCAGCTCATCGGACAGGGCCTACGAGCAGTACTTC.

This clonotype was counted between two and nine times. The rearrangement uses TRBV7-2 and TRBJ2-2; no clear D. This CDR3 spans 14 amino acids. Germline V gene lookup returns CDR1 SGHTA and CDR2 FQGNSA. V shed 5 bases and J shed 6 bases, with 13 bases lying between them. The CDR3 is CASSNRVWSGELFF. The CDR3 DNA reads TGTGCCAGCAGCAACCGTGTCTGGTCCGGGGAGCTGTTTTTT. Supplemented by reference TRBV7-2 and TRBJ2-2, the full variable domain reads GAGVSQSPSNKVTEKGKDVELRCDPISGHTALYWYRQSLGQGLEFLIYFQGNSAPDKSGLPSDRFSAERTGGSVSTLTIQRTQQEDSAVYLCASSNRVWSGELFFGEGSRLTVL.

This chain connects TRBV12-3 or TRBV12-4 to TRBJ2-1; D is undetermined. The CDR3 is 13 amino acids. V was shortened by 4 bases and J by 9 bases, with 13 bases between the two germline ends. As DNA, the CDR3 is TGTGCCAGCAGTTCCTCTTCTAAGGCTGAGCAGTTCTTC. It is translated as CASSSSSKAEQFF.

The DNA of the CDR3 is TGCAGCGTTGAACGGGACATCCAAGAGACCCAGTACTTC. Its protein is CSVERDIQETQYF. This chain connects TRBV29-1 to TRBJ2-5; D perhaps matches TRBD1 (6 bases). Germline V lookup: CDR1 SQVTM, CDR2 ANQGSEA. The CDR3 spans 13 residues. V lost 2 bases and J 1 base, leaving 8 bases between the germline ends.

This clonotype was counted many times. The chain combines TRBV7-3 with TRBJ2-3; 14 bases are a match to TRBD2. The germline V gene has CDR1 SGHTA and CDR2 FQGTGA. After removal of 4 bases from V and 6 bases from J, the junction contained 3 bases not matched to a gene. The CDR3 runs 15 residues. DNA for the CDR3: TGTGCCAGCAGCTCCGGGACTAGCGGGGGTGATACGCAGTATTTT. Translated, it gives CASSSGTSGGDTQYF.

V and J are TRBV29-1 and TRBJ2-2, with 7 bases aligning to TRBD2. This CDR3 has 11 amino acids. The V gene's germline CDR1 is SQVTM and CDR2 ANQGSEA. Losses at the gene ends were 7 bases for V and 5 bases for J; bases not matched to a gene: 1. DNA for the CDR3: TGCAGCGGGCGGGGGACCGGGGAGCTGTTTTTT. This sequence encodes CSGRGTGELFF.

This clonotype was seen once. The chain joins TRBV24-1 to TRBJ1-5; 7 bases match TRBD1. This CDR3 spans 14 amino acids. V shed 4 bases, J shed 5 bases, and the junction held 4 bases outside the gene matches. CDR1 is KGHDR and CDR2 is SFDVKD in the germline V gene. CDR3 amino acids: CATSDQDRDQPQHF. CDR3 bases: TGTGCCACCAGTGACCAAGACAGGGATCAGCCCCAGCATTTT.

This clonotype was seen a few times. J is TRBJ2-5 and V is TRBV11-2, with D perhaps TRBD2 (5 bases). Germline V gene sequence: CDR1 SGHAT, CDR2 FQNNGV. The CDR3 covers 14 residues. Trimming took off 5 bases at V and 6 bases at J, with 16 bases between the two ends. The CDR3 loop is CASSPRRGRKTQYF. In DNA form, the CDR3 reads TGTGCCAGCAGCCCCCGTCGGGGTAGAAAGACCCAGTACTTC.

In this sample, this clonotype turned up a few times. The chain has TRBV10-3 and TRBJ2-3; D call uncertain. V was shortened by 2 bases and J by 8 bases, with 5 bases between the two germline ends. Germline loops: CDR1 ENHRY, CDR2 SYGVKD. The CDR3 spans 11 residues. Here the CDR3 reads CAISEGRTQYF. CDR3 bases: TGTGCCATCAGTGAGGGTCGTACGCAGTATTTT.

This clonotype was detected only a few times. The genes are TRBV24-1 and TRBJ2-1; D gene ambiguous. CDR3 size: 14 residues. Germline lookup yields CDR1 KGHDR and CDR2 SFDVKD. The CDR3 is CRHHSPHWWDEQFF. As DNA, the CDR3 is TGTCGGCACCACTCGCCCCACTGGTGGGATGAGCAGTTCTTC.

This clonotype occurred many times. The chain combines TRBV6-1 with TRBJ1-2; 10 nucleotides align to TRBD1. Looked up from germline, CDR1 is MNHNS and CDR2 is SASEGT. This CDR3 is built from 15 residues. V was clipped by 3 bases and J by 4 bases; unmatched bases: 5. The CDR3 coding sequence is TGTGCCAGCAGTGACCCGGGACAGGGGACCTATGGCTACACCTTC. Residues: CASSDPGQGTYGYTF.

This sequence joins TRBV6-1 and TRBJ1-2; 9 bases map to TRBD1. The V and J ends lost 0 bases and 4 bases, in that order; junction bases with no gene match: 3. The CDR3 runs to 15 residues. Germline V gene lookup returns CDR1 MNHNS and CDR2 SASEGT. The CDR3 sequence: CASSEARTGVYGYTF. The DNA for the CDR3 is TGTGCCAGCAGTGAAGCGAGGACAGGGGTCTATGGCTACACCTTC.

This clonotype has only a few counts. J is TRBJ1-6 and V is TRBV10-1; D is undetermined. Germline-derived CDR1 and CDR2 are WNHNN and SYGVQD (reference sequence). This CDR3 has 15 amino acids. V dropped 6 bases and J dropped 3 bases, with 12 bases sitting between them. The CDR3 spells CASRLPGNYNSPLHF. DNA of the CDR3: TGCGCCAGCAGGCTACCGGGAAACTATAATTCACCCCTCCACTTT.

This clonotype was seen more than once but under ten times. V gene TRBV4-1 combines with J gene TRBJ1-5; D gene unclear. The V and J ends lost 1 base and 5 bases respectively, with 9 bases between them. The CDR3 sequence is 14 residues long. The germline V gene encodes CDR1 MGHRA and CDR2 YSYEKL. CDR3: CASSQAARYQPQHF. As DNA, the CDR3 is TGCGCCAGCAGCCAAGCGGCTCGCTATCAGCCCCAGCATTTT.

This clonotype has a handful of counts. The gene calls are TRBV7-2 and TRBJ2-1, with a possible D match to TRBD1 (6 bases). CDR1 is SGHTA, CDR2 FQGNSA, per germline. The CDR3 covers 14 residues. Between the trimmed V and J ends, which lost 5 bases and 7 bases, there was a span of 15 bases. The CDR3 nucleotides read TGTGCCAGCAGCCAGGAAACAGGGTCAAATGAGCAGTTCTTC. This gives the protein CASSQETGSNEQFF.

The CDR3 nucleotides are TGTGCCAGCAGCTTCGCCCCCCCCCGGCTGGAGCAGTTCTTC. Encoded protein: CASSFAPPRLEQFF. The chain is built from TRBV11-2 and TRBJ2-1; no reliable D call. Germline lookup yields CDR1 SGHAT and CDR2 FQNNGV. This CDR3 is 14 amino acids long. V dropped 3 bases and J dropped 10 bases, with 16 bases sitting between them.

The genes are TRBV27 and TRBJ1-2, with 9 bases identical to TRBD1. J gave up 3 bases and V 5 bases, and 13 bases lay outside the gene matches. The germline V gene has CDR1 MNHEY and CDR2 SMNVEV (reference sequence). The CDR3 totals 17 residues. CDR3 in DNA: TGTGCCAGCAGTCCGTATGGGACAGGGCAGACCTACTATGGCTACACCTTC. Protein sequence: CASSPYGTGQTYYGYTF.

In its sample, this clonotype was seen once. The rearrangement uses TRBV4-1 and TRBJ2-7, with unresolved D. Looked up from germline, CDR1 is MGHRA and CDR2 is YSYEKL. The V gene lost 4 bases and the J gene lost 4 bases, with 14 bases spanning the gap. CDR3 size: 14 residues. The CDR3 coding sequence is TGCGCCAGCAGCCCAGACATGGGTAGGTACGAGCAGTACTTC. Encoded protein: CASSPDMGRYEQYF.

This clonotype appeared a few times. This sequence joins TRBV6-5 and TRBJ2-7; 7 bases fit TRBD2. Germline V gives CDR1 MNHEY, CDR2 SVGAGI. With 6 bases clipped from V and 3 bases from J, the junction kept 5 bases outside the gene matches. The CDR3 has 13 amino acids. The CDR3 region is CASRPRGGYEQYV. CDR3 nucleotides: TGTGCCAGCAGACCACGCGGGGGCTACGAGCAGTACGTC.

A few counts support this clonotype. The V call is TRBV24-1, the J call TRBJ1-2; 8 bases agree with TRBD1. The germline CDR1 and CDR2 sequences are KGHDR and SFDVKD. J was trimmed by 8 bases and V by 7 bases; bases with no gene match: 5. The CDR3 has 12 residues. The CDR3 is CATRDRASGYTF. The CDR3 DNA sequence: TGTGCCACCAGGGACAGGGCGAGCGGCTACACCTTC.

This clonotype was seen only a few times. V is TRBV5-1 and J is TRBJ2-1, with 10 nucleotides matching TRBD2. V shed 4 bases, J shed 4 bases, and the junction held 5 bases outside the gene matches. CDR3 length: 15 residues. The germline CDR1 and CDR2 sequences are SGHRS and YFSETQ. CDR3 sequence reads: CASSPKTSGYNEQFF. The CDR3 nucleotides are TGCGCCAGCAGCCCCAAGACTAGCGGGTACAATGAGCAGTTCTTC.